A selection of T cell receptor beta chains follows, all from one sample in a study of T cell responses to AZD1222 COVID-19 vaccine. Generated by immunoSEQ multiplex PCR, the TCRdb table keeps only in-frame clones and is missing some. This table has 100,000 to 120,000 clones, 82% appearing once. Sample: peripheral blood, taken on day 0 of AZD1222 vaccination. The receptors were sampled from an adult in good health. The CDR3 runs from the conserved cysteine through the conserved F or W. Each record gives: CDR3 length, D gene, V gene, J gene, clone size, CDR3 DNA, CDR3 protein. The D gene is left open where the match is weak. Only some rows state a clone size, as once, few, many or a class for expanded clones.

CDR3 length: 16
D gene: TRBD1
V gene: TRBV2
J gene: TRBJ1-6
clone size: NA
CDR3 DNA: TGTGCCAGCAGGGACTTGACAGGGGCTGAAAATTCACCCCTCCACTTT
CDR3 protein: CASRDLTGAENSPLHF

CDR3 length: 16
D gene: TRBD2
V gene: TRBV14
J gene: TRBJ2-1
clone size: NA
CDR3 DNA: TGTGCCAGCAGCCAAATCCTGACTAGCGGGTACAATGAGCAGTTCTTC
CDR3 protein: CASSQILTSGYNEQFF

CDR3 length: 17
D gene: TRBD1
V gene: TRBV18
J gene: TRBJ1-1
clone size: NA
CDR3 DNA: TGTGCCAGCTCACCACTGGCAGGGGGCTTTGGGAACACTGAAGCTTTCTTT
CDR3 protein: CASSPLAGGFGNTEAFF

CDR3 length: 13
D gene: NA
V gene: TRBV19
J gene: TRBJ1-6
clone size: few
CDR3 DNA: TGTGCCAGTAGTATTAACGGGTATTCACCCCTCCACTTT
CDR3 protein: CASSINGYSPLHF

CDR3 length: 12
D gene: NA
V gene: TRBV6-5
J gene: TRBJ2-5
clone size: NA
CDR3 DNA: TGTGCCAGCAGATCAACCAGGGAGACCCAGTACTTC
CDR3 protein: CASRSTRETQYF

CDR3 length: 15
D gene: TRBD1
V gene: TRBV27
J gene: TRBJ1-2
clone size: NA
CDR3 DNA: TGTGCCACCCGGCCGCAGGGGGCGCAGAACTATGGCTACACCTTC
CDR3 protein: CATRPQGAQNYGYTF

CDR3 length: 13
D gene: NA
V gene: TRBV6-5
J gene: TRBJ1-6
clone size: once
CDR3 DNA: TGTGCCTGCGAGAGATCCTATAATTCACCCCTCCACTTT
CDR3 protein: CACERSYNSPLHF

CDR3 length: 14
D gene: NA
V gene: TRBV4-1
J gene: TRBJ2-2
clone size: NA
CDR3 DNA: TGCGCCAGCAGCCAATCACGCGGAACCGGGGAGCTGTTTTTT
CDR3 protein: CASSQSRGTGELFF

CDR3 length: 15
D gene: NA
V gene: TRBV6-5
J gene: TRBJ1-5
clone size: once
CDR3 DNA: TGTGCCAGCAGTCCAACCAGTTTTAGCAATCAGCCCCAGCATTTT
CDR3 protein: CASSPTSFSNQPQHF

CDR3 length: 15
D gene: TRBD1
V gene: TRBV9
J gene: TRBJ1-2
clone size: once
CDR3 DNA: TGTGCCAGCAGCGTAGGGGGGACAGGGGTTTATGGCTACACCTTC
CDR3 protein: CASSVGGTGVYGYTF

CDR3 length: 15
D gene: TRBD2
V gene: TRBV30
J gene: TRBJ2-3
clone size: NA
CDR3 DNA: TGTGCCTGGAGACCGGGACTAGCCTTCACAGATACGCAGTATTTT
CDR3 protein: CAWRPGLAFTDTQYF

CDR3 length: 15
D gene: TRBD1
V gene: TRBV3-1/TRBV3-2
J gene: TRBJ2-3
clone size: few
CDR3 DNA: TGTGCCAGCAGCCAAGTTCAGGGGGAAAGGGGTACGCAGTATTTT
CDR3 protein: CASSQVQGERGTQYF

CDR3 length: 14
D gene: NA
V gene: TRBV30
J gene: TRBJ2-2
clone size: once
CDR3 DNA: TGTGCCTGGGGGGGAGGAACGTACACCGGGGAGCTGTTTTTT
CDR3 protein: CAWGGGTYTGELFF

CDR3 length: 14
D gene: NA
V gene: TRBV19
J gene: TRBJ1-2
clone size: NA
CDR3 DNA: TGTGCCAGTAGCACGCAGGGGACCCGTGGAGGCTACACCTTC
CDR3 protein: CASSTQGTRGGYTF

CDR3 length: 13
D gene: NA
V gene: TRBV20-1
J gene: TRBJ2-7
clone size: NA
CDR3 DNA: TGCAGTGCTAGTCGGCAAGTCCCCTACGAGCAGTACTTC
CDR3 protein: CSASRQVPYEQYF

CDR3 length: 17
D gene: TRBD2
V gene: TRBV25-1
J gene: TRBJ2-7
clone size: once
CDR3 DNA: TGTGCCAGCAGTGAACTCCCCTCGGGGGGGAAGACCTACGAGCAGTACTTC
CDR3 protein: CASSELPSGGKTYEQYF

CDR3 length: 15
D gene: NA
V gene: TRBV5-1
J gene: TRBJ1-2
clone size: NA
CDR3 DNA: TGCGCCAGCAGCTCCTACCCCGAGGGGGGCTATGGCTACACCTTC
CDR3 protein: CASSSYPEGGYGYTF

CDR3 length: 15
D gene: TRBD1
V gene: TRBV27
J gene: TRBJ2-2
clone size: NA
CDR3 DNA: TGTGCCAGCAAATCAGGGGGCGGGTACACCGGGGAGCTGTTTTTT
CDR3 protein: CASKSGGGYTGELFF

CDR3 length: 15
D gene: NA
V gene: TRBV5-1
J gene: TRBJ2-3
clone size: NA
CDR3 DNA: TGCGCCAGCAGCTTCTACGGGACTGACACAGATACGCAGTATTTT
CDR3 protein: CASSFYGTDTDTQYF

CDR3 length: 14
D gene: NA
V gene: TRBV7-9
J gene: TRBJ2-5
clone size: once
CDR3 DNA: TGTGCCAGCAGCTTCGGGACGGACCAAGAGACCCAGTACTTC
CDR3 protein: CASSFGTDQETQYF

CDR3 length: 13
D gene: TRBD1
V gene: TRBV18
J gene: TRBJ1-2
clone size: NA
CDR3 DNA: TGTGCCAGCTCAACAGGGGTTTTCGGTGGCTACACCTTC
CDR3 protein: CASSTGVFGGYTF

CDR3 length: 10
D gene: NA
V gene: TRBV5-6
J gene: TRBJ2-7
clone size: few
CDR3 DNA: TGTGCCAGCAGCTTCTACGAGCAGTACTTC
CDR3 protein: CASSFYEQYF

CDR3 length: 14
D gene: TRBD1
V gene: TRBV7-2
J gene: TRBJ2-7
clone size: NA
CDR3 DNA: TGTGCCAGCAGCCGGGACAGGGGACCCTACGAGCAGTACTTC
CDR3 protein: CASSRDRGPYEQYF

CDR3 length: 15
D gene: TRBD1
V gene: TRBV5-4
J gene: TRBJ2-2
clone size: NA
CDR3 DNA: TGTGCCAGCAGCGTAGGGACAGGGGGCCCCGGGGAGCTGTTTTTT
CDR3 protein: CASSVGTGGPGELFF

CDR3 length: 18
D gene: TRBD1
V gene: TRBV9
J gene: TRBJ1-1
clone size: NA
CDR3 DNA: TGTGCCAGCAGCCCCCAAAATGTGGTGGACAGGGGGAGAACTGAAGCTTTCTTT
CDR3 protein: CASSPQNVVDRGRTEAFF

CDR3 length: 13
D gene: TRBD2
V gene: TRBV10-3
J gene: TRBJ2-3
clone size: once
CDR3 DNA: TGTGCCATCAGCGGGGGGAACACAGATACGCAGTATTTT
CDR3 protein: CAISGGNTDTQYF

CDR3 length: 15
D gene: TRBD2
V gene: TRBV7-2
J gene: TRBJ2-1
clone size: NA
CDR3 DNA: TGTGCCAGCAGCTTTCCGGGACTAGGGGGGGGTGAGCAGTTCTTC
CDR3 protein: CASSFPGLGGGEQFF

CDR3 length: 12
D gene: NA
V gene: TRBV29-1
J gene: TRBJ2-7
clone size: NA
CDR3 DNA: TGCAGCGTTGACACAGGACGCTACGAGCAGTACTTC
CDR3 protein: CSVDTGRYEQYF

CDR3 length: 12
D gene: NA
V gene: TRBV27
J gene: TRBJ1-1
clone size: NA
CDR3 DNA: TGTGCCAGCAGCCGACCAGACACTGAAGCTTTCTTT
CDR3 protein: CASSRPDTEAFF

CDR3 length: 13
D gene: TRBD1
V gene: TRBV12-3/TRBV12-4
J gene: TRBJ1-5
clone size: few
CDR3 DNA: TGTGCCAGCAGTGACAGGGGGAATCAGCCCCAGCATTTT
CDR3 protein: CASSDRGNQPQHF

CDR3 length: 13
D gene: NA
V gene: TRBV2
J gene: TRBJ1-3
clone size: few
CDR3 DNA: TGTGCCAGCACGTGGGAATCTGGAAACACCATATATTTT
CDR3 protein: CASTWESGNTIYF

CDR3 length: 12
D gene: NA
V gene: TRBV6-5
J gene: TRBJ1-2
clone size: NA
CDR3 DNA: TGTGCCAGCAGCACACGACAAGACAGTTTCAGCTTC
CDR3 protein: CASSTRQDSFSF

CDR3 length: 15
D gene: TRBD2
V gene: TRBV6-2/TRBV6-3
J gene: TRBJ2-5
clone size: NA
CDR3 DNA: TGTGCCAGCAGTTATCGGACTAGCGGCCAAGAGACCCAGTACTTC
CDR3 protein: CASSYRTSGQETQYF

CDR3 length: 16
D gene: TRBD2
V gene: TRBV7-8
J gene: TRBJ2-2
clone size: NA
CDR3 DNA: TGTGCCAGCAGCAGATCCGGGACTATGAACACCGGGGAGCTGTTTTTT
CDR3 protein: CASSRSGTMNTGELFF

CDR3 length: 15
D gene: NA
V gene: TRBV11-2
J gene: TRBJ2-3
clone size: NA
CDR3 DNA: TGTGCCAGCAGCTACCGGACTGCATCGACAGATACGCAGTATTTT
CDR3 protein: CASSYRTASTDTQYF

CDR3 length: 14
D gene: NA
V gene: TRBV20-1
J gene: TRBJ1-5
clone size: once
CDR3 DNA: TGCAGTGCTAGTGGAGACAGCGCCGTCGAGCCCCAGCATTTT
CDR3 protein: CSASGDSAVEPQHF

CDR3 length: 16
D gene: TRBD2
V gene: TRBV10-2
J gene: TRBJ2-3
clone size: NA
CDR3 DNA: TGCGCCAGCAGTGAGGGACTAGCGGGAAGCACAGATACGCAGTATTTT
CDR3 protein: CASSEGLAGSTDTQYF

CDR3 length: 13
D gene: NA
V gene: TRBV5-1
J gene: TRBJ1-1
clone size: NA
CDR3 DNA: TGCGCCAGCAGCTCGAGTAGAAACACTGAAGCTTTCTTT
CDR3 protein: CASSSSRNTEAFF

CDR3 length: 15
D gene: NA
V gene: TRBV2
J gene: TRBJ1-4
clone size: NA
CDR3 DNA: TGTGCCAGCAGTGCTCCGGGACATTCAAATGAAAAACTGTTTTTT
CDR3 protein: CASSAPGHSNEKLFF

CDR3 length: 12
D gene: NA
V gene: TRBV12-5
J gene: TRBJ1-2
clone size: once
CDR3 DNA: TGTGCTAGTGGTTTGGGTTGGGATGGCTACACCTTC
CDR3 protein: CASGLGWDGYTF

CDR3 length: 11
D gene: NA
V gene: TRBV29-1
J gene: TRBJ1-2
clone size: NA
CDR3 DNA: TGCAGCGTGGAGGATAACTATGGCTACACCTTC
CDR3 protein: CSVEDNYGYTF

CDR3 length: 15
D gene: TRBD2
V gene: TRBV10-2
J gene: TRBJ2-1
clone size: NA
CDR3 DNA: TGCGCCAGCGTTCCGGGACTAGCGGGTCGTATTGAGCAGTTCTTC
CDR3 protein: CASVPGLAGRIEQFF

CDR3 length: 12
D gene: NA
V gene: TRBV7-9
J gene: TRBJ2-2
clone size: NA
CDR3 DNA: TGTGCCAGCAGCTTAGCAGTCCGGGAGCTGTTTTTT
CDR3 protein: CASSLAVRELFF

CDR3 length: 17
D gene: NA
V gene: TRBV3-1/TRBV3-2
J gene: TRBJ1-2
clone size: NA
CDR3 DNA: TGTGCCAGCAGCCAAGATAGGGGCCTACCGAAGAATTATGGCTACACCTTC
CDR3 protein: CASSQDRGLPKNYGYTF

CDR3 length: 16
D gene: TRBD2
V gene: TRBV7-9
J gene: TRBJ2-1
clone size: few
CDR3 DNA: TGTGCCAGCAGCCAACTCGGCGGGGGGATTGGCAATGAGCAGTTCTTC
CDR3 protein: CASSQLGGGIGNEQFF

CDR3 length: 17
D gene: NA
V gene: TRBV4-3
J gene: TRBJ2-1
clone size: NA
CDR3 DNA: TGCGCCAGCAGCCAAGAAGGCAGAACGAGCTCCTACAATGAGCAGTTCTTC
CDR3 protein: CASSQEGRTSSYNEQFF

CDR3 length: 12
D gene: NA
V gene: TRBV2
J gene: TRBJ2-7
clone size: NA
CDR3 DNA: TGTGCCAGCAGTGATTGGGACGGCGAGCAGTACTTC
CDR3 protein: CASSDWDGEQYF

CDR3 length: 13
D gene: NA
V gene: TRBV4-1
J gene: TRBJ2-1
clone size: once
CDR3 DNA: TGCGCCAGCAGCCAAGACCGGGTAAGCGAGCAGTTCTTC
CDR3 protein: CASSQDRVSEQFF

CDR3 length: 12
D gene: NA
V gene: TRBV7-9
J gene: TRBJ2-7
clone size: NA
CDR3 DNA: TGTGCCAGCAGCTCGGGCATGTACGAGCAGTACTTC
CDR3 protein: CASSSGMYEQYF

CDR3 length: 13
D gene: NA
V gene: TRBV2
J gene: TRBJ1-2
clone size: once
CDR3 DNA: TGTGCCAGCATCATAGATCAAAACTATGGCTACACCTTC
CDR3 protein: CASIIDQNYGYTF

CDR3 length: 18
D gene: TRBD2
V gene: TRBV5-6
J gene: TRBJ2-1
clone size: NA
CDR3 DNA: TGTGCCAGCATCAAACCGGGACTAGCGGGGGGGCCTCTTAATGAGCAGTTCTTC
CDR3 protein: CASIKPGLAGGPLNEQFF

CDR3 length: 17
D gene: TRBD2
V gene: TRBV5-1
J gene: TRBJ2-1
clone size: NA
CDR3 DNA: TGCGCCAGCAGTCAAAGGACTAGCGGGGCTTCCTACAATGAGCAGTTCTTC
CDR3 protein: CASSQRTSGASYNEQFF

CDR3 length: 14
D gene: TRBD1
V gene: TRBV3-1/TRBV3-2
J gene: TRBJ1-1
clone size: NA
CDR3 DNA: TGTGCCAGCAGCCAGACAGGGCCCCGGCGGGAAGCTTTCTTT
CDR3 protein: CASSQTGPRREAFF

CDR3 length: 14
D gene: NA
V gene: TRBV9
J gene: TRBJ1-5
clone size: NA
CDR3 DNA: TGTGCCAGCAGCCCCGGGGGCCGTACTCAGCCCCAGCATTTT
CDR3 protein: CASSPGGRTQPQHF

CDR3 length: 17
D gene: NA
V gene: TRBV7-2
J gene: TRBJ1-6
clone size: NA
CDR3 DNA: TGTGCCAGCAGCTTAGTCCCCCGAAGAACAGGTGGCTCACCCCTCCACTTT
CDR3 protein: CASSLVPRRTGGSPLHF

CDR3 length: 13
D gene: NA
V gene: TRBV14
J gene: TRBJ1-2
clone size: NA
CDR3 DNA: TGTGCCAGCAGCCGCTACGGGCCGTATGGCTACACCTTC
CDR3 protein: CASSRYGPYGYTF

CDR3 length: 18
D gene: NA
V gene: TRBV3-1/TRBV3-2
J gene: TRBJ1-3
clone size: NA
CDR3 DNA: TGTGCCAGCAGCCCGATCGACCCGGGGGGCGCGCAAGGAAACACCATATATTTT
CDR3 protein: CASSPIDPGGAQGNTIYF

CDR3 length: 15
D gene: NA
V gene: TRBV5-1
J gene: TRBJ1-2
clone size: many
CDR3 DNA: TGCGCCAGCAGCTTGGTTTCAGGTTACGGAGATGGCTACACCTTC
CDR3 protein: CASSLVSGYGDGYTF

CDR3 length: 13
D gene: TRBD1
V gene: TRBV5-4
J gene: TRBJ1-2
clone size: NA
CDR3 DNA: TGTGCCAGCAGCTTGGGACAGGGAGATGGCTACACCTTC
CDR3 protein: CASSLGQGDGYTF

CDR3 length: 16
D gene: NA
V gene: TRBV7-9
J gene: TRBJ2-1
clone size: NA
CDR3 DNA: TGTGCCAGCAGCTGGCAGACTAGTGGGATATGGCCTGAGCAGTTCTTC
CDR3 protein: CASSWQTSGIWPEQFF